The T cell receptor (beta chain) under discussion was sequenced for a study of brain T cells in children with intractable seizures (dated by TCRdb to about 2021). With regard to the full study: A NanoString immunology panel was first used to screen resected brain tissue from 50 to 65 pediatric epilepsy surgery cases for immune gene transcripts. Among the approximately 12 selected surgery cases, eight also had pre-surgery blood sequenced, leaving four with brain tissue only. On the study overall, not on this receptor specifically: Viral specificity was inferred only from CDR3 sequence similarity, and patients' HCMV serostatus was unknown. Because sequencing depth differed between pre- and post-surgery blood, the absence of clones from the pre-surgery sample may reflect undersampling.

CDR1 MNHEY and CDR2 SMNVEV are derived from the germline V gene (reference sequence). V is cut by 6 bases and J by 5 bases, and the space between the germline ends is 22 bases. The CDR3 goes from the cysteine to the phenylalanine over 16 residues. Here the CDR3 DNA is all that survives: 48 bases in frame from base 1. The time point label of this sample denotes: blood from clinic visit 5 months post-surgery; TSC patient then seizure free. Surgery cases with the highest brain T cell transcript signatures were selected for TCR beta chain sequencing of brain tissue and, where available, blood. Before surgery, the patients had been given at least one anti-epileptic drug. TCR-sequenced patients were children with drug-resistant epilepsy due to tuberous sclerosis complex, focal cortical dysplasia, Rasmussen encephalitis or hemimegalencephaly. The Monarch genomic DNA purification kit was used to extract bulk genomic DNA from unsorted brain tissue and whole blood.

About this clone itself: The specificity of this receptor is unknown. It has no much larger one-base neighbor in the sample; base qualities were not kept.

The immunoSEQ assay was used to generate TCR beta chain sequences from genomic DNA. From the authors' description of their analysis: CDR3 sequences that did not begin with the conserved framework cysteine at position 104 were removed manually. To get clonality, the normalized Shannon's Diversity Index was subtracted from one, giving values from 0 (maximal diversity) to 1 (oligoclonal). Chi-squared comparison-of-proportions tests were used to check whether the frequency of the same CDR3 differed between samples, for example brain versus blood. Public clonotypes were identified through searches of immuneACCESS, and similarity to known antiviral clonotypes was evaluated with the VDJdb browser. The table was pulled from immuneACCESS by TCRdb, which kept in-frame rearrangements only. Such tables lose some clones; where checked, under half of the loss comes from unresolved V genes, and the rest has no known cause. The V and J calls and clone size come from that table; D and trimming were worked out from the DNA. Counted in this sample were around 340,000 clones; roughly 92% of them appeared once. The top ten hold 5.7% of the sample.

Here the sequenced sample was peripheral blood, taken approximately 5 months after surgery. The V and J segments used are TRBV27 and TRBJ1-1; the best D guess is TRBD1, with 6 bases matching. This TCR came from a boy in the first two years of life with tuberous sclerosis and intractable seizures. The CDR3 is CASRRGAGARDTEAFF. The sequenced DNA: TGTGCCAGCAGGCGAGGCGCAGGGGCCAGGGATACTGAAGCTTTCTTT.